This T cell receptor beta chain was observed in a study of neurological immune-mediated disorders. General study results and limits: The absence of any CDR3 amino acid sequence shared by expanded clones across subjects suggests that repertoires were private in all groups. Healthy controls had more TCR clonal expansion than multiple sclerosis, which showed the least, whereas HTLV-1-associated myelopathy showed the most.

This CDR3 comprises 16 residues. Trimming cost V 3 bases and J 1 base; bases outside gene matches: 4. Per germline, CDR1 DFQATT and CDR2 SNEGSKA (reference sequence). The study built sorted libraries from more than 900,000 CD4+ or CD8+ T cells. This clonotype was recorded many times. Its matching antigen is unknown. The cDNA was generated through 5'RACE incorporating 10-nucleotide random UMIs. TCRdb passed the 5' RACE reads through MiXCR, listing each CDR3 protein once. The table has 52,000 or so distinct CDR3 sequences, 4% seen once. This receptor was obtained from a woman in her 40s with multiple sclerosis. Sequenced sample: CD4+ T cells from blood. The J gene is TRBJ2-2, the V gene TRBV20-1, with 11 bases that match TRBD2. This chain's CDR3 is CSARTSGVMNTGELFF. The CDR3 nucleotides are TGCAGTGCTAGGACTAGCGGGGTGATGAACACCGGGGAGCTGTTTTTT.